This TCR beta chain was identified during a study of cytomegalovirus exposure and HLA in healthy donors. Points from the study as a whole: Three chains linked to CMV were shown in vitro to be specific for CMV antigens.

CDR3 length: 16 residues. Trimming took off 3 bases at V and 2 bases at J, with 16 bases between the two ends. CDR1 is SGHAT and CDR2 is FQNNGV in the germline V gene. This clone was counted between two and nine times. The target antigen is unknown. The PCR employed 60 Vbeta primers together with 13 Jbeta primers. TCRdb's copy holds only in-frame clones and misses some; the assay was immunoSEQ multiplex PCR. The sample shows approximately 150,000 clones, about 82% of them seen only once. The clonotype was recovered from a male donor in good health and CMV-seronegative. The chain has TRBV11-2 and TRBJ1-1; TRBD1 is a possible D gene (6 bases). Sequencing was done on a sample of PBMCs. For the CDR3, the DNA is TGTGCCAGCAGCTTTCTCGGGGTAGGGGGTAACACTGAAGCTTTCTTT. It specifies CASSFLGVGGNTEAFF.